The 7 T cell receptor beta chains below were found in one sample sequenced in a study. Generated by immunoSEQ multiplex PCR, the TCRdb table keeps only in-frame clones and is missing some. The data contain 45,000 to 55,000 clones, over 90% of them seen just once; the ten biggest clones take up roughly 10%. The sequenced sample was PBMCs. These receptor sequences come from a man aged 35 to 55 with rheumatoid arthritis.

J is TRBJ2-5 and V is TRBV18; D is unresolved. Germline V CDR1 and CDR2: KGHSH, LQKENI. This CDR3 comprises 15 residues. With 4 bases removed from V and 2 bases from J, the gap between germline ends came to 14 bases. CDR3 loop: CASSRAISRQETQYF. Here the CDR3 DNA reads TGTGCCAGCTCACGGGCTATCAGTCGGCAAGAGACCCAGTACTTC.

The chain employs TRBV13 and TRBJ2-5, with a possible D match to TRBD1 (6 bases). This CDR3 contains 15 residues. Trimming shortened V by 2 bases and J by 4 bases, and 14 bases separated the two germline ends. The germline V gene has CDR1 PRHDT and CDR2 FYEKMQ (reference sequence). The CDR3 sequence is CASSLQGQERETQYF. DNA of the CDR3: TGTGCCAGCAGCTTACAGGGGCAGGAGAGAGAGACCCAGTACTTC.

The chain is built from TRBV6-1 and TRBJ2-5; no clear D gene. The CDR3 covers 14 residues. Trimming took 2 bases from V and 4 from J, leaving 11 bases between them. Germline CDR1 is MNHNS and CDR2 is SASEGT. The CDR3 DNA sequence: TGTGCCAGCAGTGAATTGAAGGGTTTAGAGACCCAGTACTTC. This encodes CASSELKGLETQYF.

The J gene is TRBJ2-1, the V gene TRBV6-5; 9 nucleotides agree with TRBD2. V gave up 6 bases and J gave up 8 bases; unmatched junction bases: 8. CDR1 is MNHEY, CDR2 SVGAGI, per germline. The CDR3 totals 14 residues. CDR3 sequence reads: CASSRGRAIDEQFF. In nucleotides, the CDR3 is TGTGCCAGCAGCCGCGGGAGGGCCATAGATGAGCAGTTCTTC.

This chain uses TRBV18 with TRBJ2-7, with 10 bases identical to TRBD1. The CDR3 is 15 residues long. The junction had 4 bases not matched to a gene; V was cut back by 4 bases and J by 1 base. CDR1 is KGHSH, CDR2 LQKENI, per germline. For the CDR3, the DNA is TGTGCCAGCTCACAGCCGGGACAGGGGTCCTACGAGCAGTACTTC. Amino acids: CASSQPGQGSYEQYF.

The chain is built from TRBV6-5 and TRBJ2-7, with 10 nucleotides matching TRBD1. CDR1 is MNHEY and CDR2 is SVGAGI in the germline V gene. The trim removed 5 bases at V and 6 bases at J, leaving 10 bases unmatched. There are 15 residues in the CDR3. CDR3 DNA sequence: TGTGCCAGCAGTCCCCCCCCCGGGACAGGGGTCGAGCAGTACTTC. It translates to CASSPPPGTGVEQYF.

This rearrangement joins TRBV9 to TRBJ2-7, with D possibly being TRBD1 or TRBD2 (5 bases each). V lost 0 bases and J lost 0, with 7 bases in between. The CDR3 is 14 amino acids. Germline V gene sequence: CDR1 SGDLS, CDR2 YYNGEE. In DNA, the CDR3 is TGTGCCAGCAGCGTAGGGGGGATCTCCTACGAGCAGTACTTC. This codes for CASSVGGISYEQYF.